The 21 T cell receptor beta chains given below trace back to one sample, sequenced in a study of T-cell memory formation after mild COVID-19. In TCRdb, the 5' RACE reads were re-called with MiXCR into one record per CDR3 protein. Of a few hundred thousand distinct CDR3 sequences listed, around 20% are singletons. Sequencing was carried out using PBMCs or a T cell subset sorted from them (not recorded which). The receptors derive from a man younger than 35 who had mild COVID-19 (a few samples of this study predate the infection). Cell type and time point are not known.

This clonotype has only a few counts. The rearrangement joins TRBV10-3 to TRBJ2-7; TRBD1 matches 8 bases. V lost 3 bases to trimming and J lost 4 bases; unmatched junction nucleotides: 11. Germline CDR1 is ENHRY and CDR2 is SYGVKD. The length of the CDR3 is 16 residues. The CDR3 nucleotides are TGTGCCATCAGTGAATCGGGACAGGACCTAGCTTACGAGCAGTACTTC. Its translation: CAISESGQDLAYEQYF.

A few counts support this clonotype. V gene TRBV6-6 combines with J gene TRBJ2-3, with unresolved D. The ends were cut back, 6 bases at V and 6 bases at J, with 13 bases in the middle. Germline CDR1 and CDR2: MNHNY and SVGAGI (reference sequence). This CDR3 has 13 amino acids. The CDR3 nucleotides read TGTGCCAGCAGACGTGACCCGCCGGATACGCAGTATTTT. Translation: CASRRDPPDTQYF.

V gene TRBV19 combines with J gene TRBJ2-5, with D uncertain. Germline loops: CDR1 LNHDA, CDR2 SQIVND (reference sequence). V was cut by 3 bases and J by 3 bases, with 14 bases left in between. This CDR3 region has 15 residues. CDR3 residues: CASSMVVGSKETQYF. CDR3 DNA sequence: TGTGCCAGTAGTATGGTCGTTGGAAGCAAAGAGACCCAGTACTTC.

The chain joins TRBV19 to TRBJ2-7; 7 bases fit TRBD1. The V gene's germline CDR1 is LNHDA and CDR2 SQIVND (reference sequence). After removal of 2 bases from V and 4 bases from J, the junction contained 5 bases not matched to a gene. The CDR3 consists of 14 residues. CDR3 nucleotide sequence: TGTGCCAGTAGTATAACACAGGGGATGTACGAGCAGTACTTC. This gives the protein CASSITQGMYEQYF.

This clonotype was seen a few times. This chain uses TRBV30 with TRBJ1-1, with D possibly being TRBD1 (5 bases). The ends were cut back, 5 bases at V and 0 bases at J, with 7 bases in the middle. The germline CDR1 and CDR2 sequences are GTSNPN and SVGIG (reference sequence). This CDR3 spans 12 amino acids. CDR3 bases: TGTGCCTGGGGGGCTTTGAACACTGAAGCTTTCTTT. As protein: CAWGALNTEAFF.

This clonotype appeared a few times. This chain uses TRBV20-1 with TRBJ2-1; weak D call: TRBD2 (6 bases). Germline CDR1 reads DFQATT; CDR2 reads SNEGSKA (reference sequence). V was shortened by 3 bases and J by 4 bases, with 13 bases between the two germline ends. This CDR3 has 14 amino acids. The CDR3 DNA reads TGCAGTGCTAGTGGCGCGGGGCCTTACAATGAGCAGTTCTTC. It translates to CSASGAGPYNEQFF.

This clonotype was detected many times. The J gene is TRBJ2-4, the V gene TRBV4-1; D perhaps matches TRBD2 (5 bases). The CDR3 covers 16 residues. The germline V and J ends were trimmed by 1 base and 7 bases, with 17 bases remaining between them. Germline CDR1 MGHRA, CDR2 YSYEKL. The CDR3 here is CASSQGVLRGRNIQYF. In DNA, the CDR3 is TGCGCCAGCAGCCAAGGGGTGTTACGGGGTAGGAACATTCAGTACTTC.

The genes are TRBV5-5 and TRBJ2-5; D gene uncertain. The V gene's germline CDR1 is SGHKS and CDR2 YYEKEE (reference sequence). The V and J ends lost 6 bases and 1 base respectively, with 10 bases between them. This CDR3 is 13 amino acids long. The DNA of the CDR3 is TGTGCCAGCAACCCGGCAGGCCAAGAGACCCAGTACTTC. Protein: CASNPAGQETQYF.

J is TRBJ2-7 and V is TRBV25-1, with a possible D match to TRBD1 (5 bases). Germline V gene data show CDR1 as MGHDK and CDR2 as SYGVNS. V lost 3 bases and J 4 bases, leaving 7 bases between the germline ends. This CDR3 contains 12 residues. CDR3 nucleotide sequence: TGTGCCAGCAGTGACCGACAGTACGAGCAGTACTTC. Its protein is CASSDRQYEQYF.

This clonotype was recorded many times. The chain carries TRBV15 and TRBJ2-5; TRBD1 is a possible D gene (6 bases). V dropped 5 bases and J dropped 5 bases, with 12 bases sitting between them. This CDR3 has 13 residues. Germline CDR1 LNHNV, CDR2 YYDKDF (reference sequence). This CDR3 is CATSVDSTETQYF. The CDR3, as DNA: TGTGCCACCAGCGTGGACAGTACGGAGACCCAGTACTTC.

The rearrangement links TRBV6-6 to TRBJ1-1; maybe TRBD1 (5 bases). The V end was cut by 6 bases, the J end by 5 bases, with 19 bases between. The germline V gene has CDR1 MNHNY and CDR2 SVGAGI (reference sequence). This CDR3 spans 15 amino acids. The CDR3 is CASSRLYGGGTEAFF. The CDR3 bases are TGTGCCAGCAGCCGGTTATACGGGGGAGGGACTGAAGCTTTCTTT.

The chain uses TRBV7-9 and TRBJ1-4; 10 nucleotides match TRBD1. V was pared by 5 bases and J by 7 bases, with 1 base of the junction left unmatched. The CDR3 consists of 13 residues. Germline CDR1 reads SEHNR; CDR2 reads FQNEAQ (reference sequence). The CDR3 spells CASSDRGREKLFF. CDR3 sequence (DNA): TGTGCCAGCAGCGACAGGGGGCGTGAAAAACTGTTTTTT.

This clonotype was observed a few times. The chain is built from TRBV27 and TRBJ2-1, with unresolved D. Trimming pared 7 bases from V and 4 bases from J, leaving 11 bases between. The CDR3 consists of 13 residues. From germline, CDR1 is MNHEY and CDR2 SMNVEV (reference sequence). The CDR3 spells CASTAWGYNEQFF. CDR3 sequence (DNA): TGTGCCAGCACCGCATGGGGATACAATGAGCAGTTCTTC.

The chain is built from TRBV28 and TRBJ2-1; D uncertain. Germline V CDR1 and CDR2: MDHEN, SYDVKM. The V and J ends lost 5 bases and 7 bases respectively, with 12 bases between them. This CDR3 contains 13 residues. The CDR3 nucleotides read TGTGCCAGCAGTCTCGGGTTCGGTAATGAGCAGTTCTTC. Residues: CASSLGFGNEQFF.

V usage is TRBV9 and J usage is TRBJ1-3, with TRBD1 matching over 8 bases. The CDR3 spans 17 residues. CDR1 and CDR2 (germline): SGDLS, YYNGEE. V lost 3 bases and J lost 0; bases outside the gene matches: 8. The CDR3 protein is CASSALTGQVSGNTIYF. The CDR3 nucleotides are TGTGCCAGCAGCGCCTTGACGGGACAGGTCTCTGGAAACACCATATATTTT.

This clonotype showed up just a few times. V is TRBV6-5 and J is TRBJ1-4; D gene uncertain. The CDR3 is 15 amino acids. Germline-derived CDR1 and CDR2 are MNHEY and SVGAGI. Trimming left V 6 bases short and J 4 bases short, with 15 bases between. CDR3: CASRRVGIGNEKLFF. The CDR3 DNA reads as TGTGCCAGCAGGAGGGTCGGGATTGGTAATGAAAAACTGTTTTTT.

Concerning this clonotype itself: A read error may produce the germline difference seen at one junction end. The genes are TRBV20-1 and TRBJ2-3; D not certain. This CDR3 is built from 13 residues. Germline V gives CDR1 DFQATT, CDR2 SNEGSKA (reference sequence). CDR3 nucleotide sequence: TGCAGTGCAAGGAGCCCAGCCACAGTTACGCAGTATTTT. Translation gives CSARSPATVTQYF.

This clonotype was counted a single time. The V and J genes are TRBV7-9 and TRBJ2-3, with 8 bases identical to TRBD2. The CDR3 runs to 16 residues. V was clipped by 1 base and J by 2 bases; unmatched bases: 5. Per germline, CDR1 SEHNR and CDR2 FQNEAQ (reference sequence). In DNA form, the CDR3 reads TGTGCCAGCAGCTTAGTGCGCGGGGGGTCCACAGATACGCAGTATTTT. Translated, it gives CASSLVRGGSTDTQYF.

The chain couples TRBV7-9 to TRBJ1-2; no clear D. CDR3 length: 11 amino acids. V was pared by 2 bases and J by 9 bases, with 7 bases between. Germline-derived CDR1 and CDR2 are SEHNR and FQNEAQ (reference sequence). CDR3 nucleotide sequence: TGTGCCAGCAGCTTAAGTGGTAGCTACACCTTC. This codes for CASSLSGSYTF.

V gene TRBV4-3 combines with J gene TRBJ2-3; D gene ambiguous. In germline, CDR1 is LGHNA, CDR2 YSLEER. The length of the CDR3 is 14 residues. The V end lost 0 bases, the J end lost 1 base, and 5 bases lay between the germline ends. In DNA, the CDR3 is TGCGCCAGCAGCCAAGATTTTGGCACAGATACGCAGTATTTT. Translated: CASSQDFGTDTQYF.

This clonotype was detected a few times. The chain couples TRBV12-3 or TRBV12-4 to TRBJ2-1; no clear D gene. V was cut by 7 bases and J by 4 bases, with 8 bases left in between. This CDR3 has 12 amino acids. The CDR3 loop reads CASNLGYNEQFF. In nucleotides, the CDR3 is TGTGCCAGCAATCTAGGTTACAATGAGCAGTTCTTC.